The subject of this entry is one T cell receptor beta chain. The J segment lost 12 bases and the V segment lost 2 bases, leaving 23 bases of the junction unmatched. Germline V gene lookup returns CDR1 SQVTM and CDR2 ANQGSEA. The CDR3 sequence is 19 residues long. In the naive CD8 group, cells lacked CD45RO and were positively selected for CCR7, so terminally differentiated effector memory CD45RA+ cells were left out. This specimen comes from a study of shared clonotypes between healthy human individuals. It was across several immunoSEQ plates that each subset's genomic DNA was evenly split. Sequencing was performed with immunoSEQ multiplex PCR; in TCRdb, only in-frame clones are kept and a portion is missing. The sample includes about 610,000 clones, roughly 95% of them seen just once.

Sample: naive CD8+ T cells sorted from blood. The chain employs TRBV29-1 and TRBJ2-1; TRBD2 matches 12 bases. The TCR was taken from a woman in her twenties or thirties in good health. The CDR3 protein is CSVEYRGASGRARNLWQFF. As DNA, the CDR3 is TGCAGCGTTGAATATCGGGGCGCTAGCGGGAGGGCCCGGAATTTGTGGCAGTTCTTC.